This record covers a single T cell receptor (beta chain). The data were taken from a study of blood T cell repertoires in COVID-19. Whole-study context: COVID-19 samples from acute and convalescent phases originated in the United States, Italy and Spain. T cells, B-cell-depleted T cells, or PBMCs provided the cDNA or gDNA that served as material.

Original processing methods: Estimates of nucleated cell counts were drawn from the amplification of reference gene primers. Profiled with immunoSEQ multiplex PCR; TCRdb holds only in-frame clones, not every one. The V and J calls and clone size were taken over from that table, and D and trimming were inferred from the DNA. Of about 170,000 clones listed, about 90% are singletons. The CDR3 length is 15 residues. The germline V and J ends were trimmed by 0 bases and 1 base, with 9 bases remaining between them. Germline CDR1 reads MNHEY; CDR2 reads SVGAGI. Seattle researchers signed up patients amid active infection and tracked them longitudinally.

The rearrangement links TRBV6-5 to TRBJ1-1; D may be TRBD1 (5 bases). The TCR originated in a woman aged 60-75 years with COVID-19, enrolled during active disease. The sequenced sample was peripheral blood. As DNA, the CDR3 is TGTGCCAGCAGTTACTCGAGGGGAGGGAACACTGAAGCTTTCTTT. Its protein product is CASSYSRGGNTEAFF.